Presented here are 13 T cell receptor beta chains from one specimen sequenced in a study of blood T cell repertoires in COVID-19. The data were produced by immunoSEQ multiplex PCR, yet TCRdb's version contains in-frame clones alone and is incomplete. The sample has more than 110,000 clones, around 79% seen once; the top ten hold just under 3%. The specimen was PBMCs or T cells enriched from blood (not recorded which). The receptors were sampled from a woman between 50 and 59 years old who had recovered from COVID-19.

This chain joins TRBV6-6 and TRBJ1-2; 7 bases are a match to TRBD1. The CDR3 extends over 12 amino acids. V gave up 5 bases and J gave up 8 bases; unmatched junction bases: 5. Germline V gene data show CDR1 as MNHNY and CDR2 as SVGAGI (reference sequence). The CDR3 spells CASSPGGEGYTF. The CDR3 nucleotides read TGTGCCAGCAGTCCAGGGGGAGAGGGCTACACCTTC.

The gene calls are TRBV13 and TRBJ2-3; 7 bases are a match to TRBD1. V trimming: 3 bases; J trimming: 2 bases; junction bases outside the gene matches: 8. Germline V lookup: CDR1 PRHDT, CDR2 FYEKMQ (reference sequence). The CDR3 has 16 residues. This CDR3 reads CASSFSSQGITDTQYF. CDR3 nucleotide sequence: TGTGCCAGCAGCTTCTCGTCACAGGGGATCACAGATACGCAGTATTTT.

The CDR3 DNA sequence: TGTGCCAGCAGATTTAGGGGGGAGGGCACTGAAGCTTTCTTT. It specifies CASRFRGEGTEAFF. The chain links TRBV5-4 to TRBJ1-1; tentative D call: TRBD1 (6 bases). There are 14 residues in the CDR3. Trimming took off 5 bases at V and 4 bases at J, with 15 bases between the two ends. Germline V CDR1 and CDR2: SGHNT, YYREEE (reference sequence). Drawing the rest from reference TRBV5-4 and TRBJ1-1, the complete variable domain is ETGVTQSPTHLIKTRGQQVTLRCSSQSGHNTVSWYQQALGQGPQFIFQYYREEENGRGNFPPRFSGLQFPNYSSELNVNALELDDSALYLCASRFRGEGTEAFFGQGTRLTVV.

The chain links TRBV10-2 to TRBJ2-3; TRBD1 might be the D (5 bases). The CDR3 spans 13 residues. Trimming shortened V by 7 bases and J by 1 base, and 9 bases separated the two germline ends. Germline CDR1 and CDR2: WSHSY and SAAADI. CDR3 DNA: TGCGCCAGCAAAGAGACAGGCACAGATACGCAGTATTTT. Translation: CASKETGTDTQYF.

This clone was observed once. CDR3: CASSELTGLRGTGELFF. The CDR3 region has the DNA TGTGCCAGCAGTGAGCTGACGGGTCTTCGAGGCACCGGGGAGCTGTTTTTT. The chain combines TRBV2 with TRBJ2-2, with D uncertain. The CDR3 length is 17 residues. CDR1 and CDR2 (germline): SNHLY, FYNNEI. Trimming removed 3 bases at V and 4 bases at J, with 18 bases between.

This clone was seen only a few times. The V call is TRBV11-1, the J call TRBJ2-5, with D perhaps matching TRBD1 (5 bases). Trimming removed 0 bases at V and 5 bases at J, with 7 bases between. Germline V lookup: CDR1 SGHAT, CDR2 FQDESV (reference sequence). This CDR3 region has 13 residues. CDR3 DNA sequence: TGTGCCAGCAGCTTAGCGGCAGGGGAGACCCAGTACTTC. It specifies CASSLAAGETQYF.

For the CDR3, the DNA is TGTGCCAGCAGTGAACGGGTTGGTGGGGCCAACGTCCTGACTTTC. This translates into CASSERVGGANVLTF. The V and J genes are TRBV6-1 and TRBJ2-6; D remains ambiguous. V shed 2 bases and J shed 3 bases, with 8 bases lying between them. The CDR3 has 15 residues. Per germline, CDR1 MNHNS and CDR2 SASEGT.

The V gene is TRBV27, the J gene TRBJ2-6; TRBD1 matches at 7 bases. Per the germline V gene, CDR1 is MNHEY and CDR2 is SMNVEV (reference sequence). V lost 1 base, J lost 2 bases, and 11 bases stayed unmatched. The CDR3 sequence is 19 residues long. CDR3 in amino acids: CASSLWGRGSFTGANVLTF. In nucleotides, the CDR3 is TGTGCCAGCAGTTTATGGGGCAGGGGGTCTTTCACTGGGGCCAACGTCCTGACTTTC.

The chain couples TRBV7-3 to TRBJ2-1; tentative D call: TRBD2 (6 bases). CDR3 length: 16 residues. Trimming left V 5 bases short and J 8 bases short, with 22 bases between. Looked up from germline, CDR1 is SGHTA and CDR2 is FQGTGA. CDR3 sequence (DNA): TGTGCCAGCAGCCCCCGCTTGGGGGGAGTTCACGATGAGCAGTTCTTC. It is translated as CASSPRLGGVHDEQFF.

V usage is TRBV19 and J usage is TRBJ2-1; no clear D gene. CDR3 length: 14 amino acids. Germline CDR1 and CDR2: LNHDA and SQIVND (reference sequence). The germline V and J ends were trimmed by 4 bases and 0 bases, with 7 bases remaining between them. CDR3 protein: CASSTGRSYNEQFF. CDR3 nucleotide sequence: TGTGCCAGTAGTACAGGCCGCTCCTACAATGAGCAGTTCTTC.

The chain couples TRBV9 to TRBJ1-1; TRBD1 matches 7 bases. The length of the CDR3 is 13 residues. After removal of 0 bases from V and 10 bases from J, the junction contained 6 bases not matched to a gene. Germline CDR1 SGDLS, CDR2 YYNGEE. The DNA of the CDR3 is TGTGCCAGCAGCGTAGAGGGGGCAGGGACAGCTTTCTTT. Encoded protein: CASSVEGAGTAFF.

V gene TRBV28 combines with J gene TRBJ2-7, with D maybe TRBD2 (5 bases). The CDR3 loop spans 15 amino acids. Between the trimmed V and J ends, which lost 7 bases and 2 bases, there was a span of 18 bases. CDR1 MDHEN and CDR2 SYDVKM come from the germline V gene. CDR3 in amino acids: CASKGSTGSPYEQYF. The CDR3, as DNA: TGTGCCAGCAAAGGCTCGACGGGGAGCCCCTACGAGCAGTACTTC.

J is TRBJ1-1 and V is TRBV27, with 10 bases aligning to TRBD1. V dropped 6 bases and J dropped 1; count of bases not matched to a gene: 2. The CDR3 has 14 amino acids. Germline V lookup: CDR1 MNHEY, CDR2 SMNVEV (reference sequence). The CDR3 sequence is CASSRDRGNTEAFF. CDR3 in DNA: TGTGCCAGCAGCAGGGACAGGGGGAACACTGAAGCTTTCTTT.